The present T cell receptor (beta chain) was sequenced within a study of blood T cell repertoires in COVID-19. Study at large: Material from acute and convalescent COVID-19 was sourced from the United States, Italy and Spain. Nucleic acid was either cDNA or gDNA, and it came from T cells, B-cell-depleted T cells, or PBMCs.

The Seattle site enrolled patients during active infection and followed them longitudinally. Per the original methods: Estimates of nucleated cell counts were drawn from the amplification of reference gene primers. Sequencing used immunoSEQ multiplex PCR; TCRdb keeps in-frame clones, though not all of them. Clone size and the V and J calls come from that table; the DNA yielded D and trimming. This table holds 150,000 to 180,000 clones, about 85% found once. The receptor's source is a woman aged 60-70 years with COVID-19, enrolled during active disease. The sequencing sample was made of peripheral blood.

In nucleotides, the CDR3 is TGTGCCAGTAGTAGGGGCGCGGGGGGCAGGCAGCCCCAGCATTTT. Protein product: CASSRGAGGRQPQHF. The gene calls are TRBV19 and TRBJ1-5, with D possibly matching TRBD1 (6 bases). Trimming shortened V by 4 bases and J by 7 bases, and 17 bases separated the two germline ends. Germline assignment: CDR1 LNHDA and CDR2 SQIVND (reference sequence). CDR3 length: 15 amino acids.